Following are 14 T cell receptor beta chains from one sample sequenced in a study of glioma-infiltrating T cells. Amplification of TCR alpha and beta CDR3 regions from RNA used iRepertoire nested multiplex PCR. MiXCR was run by TCRdb on the multiplex PCR reads, yielding one entry per CDR3 protein. The data contain about 180,000 distinct CDR3 sequences, over 40% of them singletons. Sequencing input: glioma tissue, nonneoplastic brain tissue, or PBMCs (not recorded which). The receptors were gathered from a human donor with low-grade glioma or glioblastoma, undergoing nonglioma brain surgery, or in good health (not recorded which).

Comments on this clonotype: A read error may be the cause here, since a much bigger clone is one base away. The rearrangement joins TRBV7-9 to TRBJ1-1; tentatively, D is TRBD1 (5 bases). The CDR3 has 13 amino acids. CDR1 and CDR2 (germline): SEHNR, FQNEAQ (reference sequence). CDR3 nucleotide sequence: TGTGACAGCATCACAGGCCTGAACACTGAAGCTTTCTTT. As protein: CDSITGLNTEAFF.

This clonotype showed up just a few times. The V gene is TRBV19, the J gene TRBJ2-1, with 8 nucleotides matching TRBD2. V shed 2 bases and J 9 bases; nucleotides not matched to a gene: 9. The CDR3 is made up of 15 amino acids. Germline V gene data show CDR1 as LNHDA and CDR2 as SQIVND (reference sequence). This CDR3 is CASSIPGRALTEQFF. In DNA, the CDR3 is TGTGCCAGTAGTATACCCGGGAGGGCCCTCACTGAGCAGTTCTTC.

The chain joins TRBV12-3 or TRBV12-4 to TRBJ2-2; D is uncertain. CDR3 length equals 13 residues. V lost 5 bases and J 6 bases, leaving 10 bases between the germline ends. The CDR3 here is CASSDGNPGELFF. The CDR3 coding sequence is TGTGCCAGCAGTGACGGAAATCCCGGGGAGCTGTTTTTT.

The J gene is TRBJ2-2, the V gene TRBV30, with D perhaps assigned TRBD1 or TRBD2 (5 bases each). Trimming pared 5 bases from V and 2 bases from J, leaving 9 bases between. This CDR3 has 13 residues. Germline lookup yields CDR1 GTSNPN and CDR2 SVGIG (reference sequence). DNA for the CDR3: TGTGCCTGGGAGGGGACCAACACCGGGGAGCTGTTTTTT. Translating gives CAWEGTNTGELFF.

The count of this clonotype is one. This chain links TRBV6-5 with TRBJ2-7, with 8 bases fitting TRBD2. Per germline, CDR1 MNHEY and CDR2 SVGAGI. The CDR3 runs to 17 residues. Trimming at V came to 5 bases and at J to 0 bases, leaving 12 bases not matched to a gene. The DNA of the CDR3 is TGTGCCAGCAGTGCACGGGGGGGAGCGCCATCCTCCTACGAGCAGTACTTC. This sequence encodes CASSARGGAPSSYEQYF.

To note about this clonotype: This may be a read error: a much more frequent sequence differs by one nucleotide. J is TRBJ2-7 and V is TRBV18; 7 nucleotides line up with TRBD1. Germline V lookup: CDR1 KGHSH, CDR2 LQKENI. Trimming cost V 0 bases and J 9 bases; bases outside gene matches: 11. This CDR3 is built from 15 residues. The CDR3 protein is CASSPPKTGKPGQYF. The CDR3, as DNA: TGTGCCAGCTCACCACCGAAGACAGGGAAGCCCGGGCAGTACTTC.

This clonotype came up many times. V usage is TRBV6-1 and J usage is TRBJ2-1, with a weak D call TRBD1 (6 bases). In germline, CDR1 is MNHNS, CDR2 SASEGT. The CDR3 is 15 amino acids. The V end was cut by 6 bases, the J end by 0 bases, with 12 bases between. CDR3 nucleotide sequence: TGTGCCAGCAGGGCCACAGGGAACTCCTACAATGAGCAGTTCTTC. Translating gives CASRATGNSYNEQFF.

This clonotype has at least ten counts. The rearrangement joins TRBV6-1 to TRBJ2-7, with D perhaps matching TRBD1 (6 bases). This CDR3 spans 13 amino acids. V lost 6 bases and J 2 bases, leaving 11 bases between the germline ends. Germline CDR1 is MNHNS and CDR2 is SASEGT. CDR3 coding DNA: TGTGCCAGCAGAACAGGGAGCCCCTACGAGCAGTACTTC. It translates to CASRTGSPYEQYF.

The V and J genes are TRBV7-8 and TRBJ2-3; D might be TRBD1 (6 bases). Trimming pared 1 base from V and 4 bases from J, leaving 12 bases between. This CDR3 is built from 15 residues. The germline gives CDR1 SGHVS, CDR2 FQNEAQ. DNA for the CDR3: TGTGCCAGCAGCTTAGGAGAACAGGGTCCAGATACGCAGTATTTT. This gives the protein CASSLGEQGPDTQYF.

The chain is built from TRBV20-1 and TRBJ2-7, with 7 bases that match TRBD2. Unmatched junction bases numbered 8, after V lost 0 bases and J lost 3 bases. Germline loops: CDR1 DFQATT, CDR2 SNEGSKA (reference sequence). The CDR3 extends over 15 amino acids. DNA of the CDR3: TGCAGTGCTAGAGATGGGGAGGGAGCATACTACGAGCAGTACTTC. This translates into CSARDGEGAYYEQYF.

The genes are TRBV4-1 and TRBJ2-4; TRBD2 matches at 10 bases. This CDR3 is built from 17 residues. V dropped 2 bases and J dropped 0; count of bases not matched to a gene: 4. Germline V lookup: CDR1 MGHRA, CDR2 YSYEKL. This CDR3 reads CASSQPTSGLAKNIQYF. Here the CDR3 DNA reads TGCGCCAGCAGCCAACCGACTAGCGGGCTAGCCAAAAACATTCAGTACTTC.

Regarding this clonotype: One base away lies a much larger clone, so this may be a sequencing read error. This chain connects TRBV6-2 or TRBV6-3 to TRBJ1-1, with TRBD1 identical over 7 bases. Germline V gene sequence: CDR1 MNHEY, CDR2 SVGEGT. The CDR3 loop spans 15 amino acids. The junction had 10 bases not matched to a gene; V was cut back by 5 bases and J by 4 bases. The CDR3 here is CASSQRQGVITEAFF. The CDR3 coding sequence is TGTGCCAGCAGTCAGAGACAGGGTGTAATCACTGAAGCTTTCTTT.

About this clonotype itself: This may arise from a read error, as a much more abundant clone is one base away. CDR3 residues: CRVDRGLWETQYF. As DNA, the CDR3 is TGCAGAGTCGACAGGGGGCTCTGGGAGACCCAGTACTTC. The gene calls are TRBV20-1 and TRBJ2-5, with 10 bases matching TRBD1. CDR3 length: 13 amino acids. CDR1 and CDR2 (germline): DFQATT, SNEGSKA (reference sequence).

The chain carries TRBV2 and TRBJ2-5; a possible D gene is TRBD1 (5 bases). Trimming left V 1 base short and J 4 bases short, with 22 bases between. This CDR3 contains 18 residues. The germline CDR1 and CDR2 sequences are SNHLY and FYNNEI. CDR3 in DNA: TGTGCCAGCAGTGAAGGGCTTGGACAATCCCTACCCTCAGAGACCCAGTACTTC. Encoded protein: CASSEGLGQSLPSETQYF. Variable domain in full (rest from reference TRBV2 and TRBJ2-5): EPEVTQTPSHQVTQMGQEVILRCVPISNHLYFYWYRQILGQKVEFLVSFYNNEISEKSEIFDDQFSVERPDGSNFTLKIRSTKLEDSAMYFCASSEGLGQSLPSETQYFGPGTRLLVL.